The 3 T cell receptor beta chains below all came from one sample that was sequenced in a study of OX40 agonist ivuxolimab in advanced cancers. Using immunoSEQ multiplex PCR, the repertoire was profiled, and TCRdb retains in-frame clones only, with some absent. This table has around 57,000 clones, approximately 81% appearing once. Sequenced here: CD4+ or CD8+ T cells sorted from blood, sampled in a trial of the OX40 agonist ivuxolimab. These receptors all come from an adult with an advanced solid tumor such as melanoma, head and neck, liver or kidney cancer.

This rearrangement joins TRBV5-1 to TRBJ2-7; D is ambiguous. The germline CDR1 and CDR2 sequences are SGHRS and YFSETQ. The CDR3 runs 14 residues. V was trimmed by 4 bases and J by 3 bases, leaving 14 bases between them. CDR3 DNA sequence: TGCGCCAGCAGCCCGTTCCAGCCCAACTACGAGCAGTACTTC. Amino acid sequence: CASSPFQPNYEQYF.

The chain uses TRBV5-4 and TRBJ1-2; 7 bases are shared with TRBD1. V was clipped by 4 bases and J by 4 bases; unmatched bases: 7. This CDR3 has 14 amino acids. Germline V gene data show CDR1 as SGHNT and CDR2 as YYREEE (reference sequence). The CDR3 protein is CASSPRDSLYGYTF. The CDR3 DNA reads as TGTGCCAGCAGCCCCCGGGACAGCCTCTATGGCTACACCTTC.

This clone was counted between two and nine times. The gene calls are TRBV15 and TRBJ1-1; D is ambiguous. The germline V and J ends were trimmed by 4 bases and 0 bases, with 12 bases remaining between them. CDR1 LNHNV and CDR2 YYDKDF come from the germline V gene (reference sequence). CDR3 length: 15 residues. CDR3 nucleotide sequence: TGTGCCACCAGCACCCTTGCGGCCTTGAACACTGAAGCTTTCTTT. Translating gives CATSTLAALNTEAFF.